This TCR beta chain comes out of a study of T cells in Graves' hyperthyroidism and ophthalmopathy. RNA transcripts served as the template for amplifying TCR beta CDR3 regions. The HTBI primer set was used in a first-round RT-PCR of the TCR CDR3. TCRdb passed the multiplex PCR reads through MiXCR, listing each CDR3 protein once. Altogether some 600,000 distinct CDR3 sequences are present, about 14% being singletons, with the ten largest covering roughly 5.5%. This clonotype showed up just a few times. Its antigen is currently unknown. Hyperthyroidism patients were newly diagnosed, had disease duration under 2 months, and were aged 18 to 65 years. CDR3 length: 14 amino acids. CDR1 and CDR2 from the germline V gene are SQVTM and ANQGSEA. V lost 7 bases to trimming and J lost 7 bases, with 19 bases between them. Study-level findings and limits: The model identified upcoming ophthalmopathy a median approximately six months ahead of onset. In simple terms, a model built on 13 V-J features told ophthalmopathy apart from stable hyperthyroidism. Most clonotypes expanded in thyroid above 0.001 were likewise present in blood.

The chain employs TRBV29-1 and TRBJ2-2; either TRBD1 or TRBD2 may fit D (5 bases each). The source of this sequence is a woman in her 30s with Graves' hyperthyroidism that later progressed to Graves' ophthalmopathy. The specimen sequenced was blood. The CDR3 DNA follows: TGCAGCGCCCGGAGTGACGGGGACGTCGGGGAGCTGTTTTTT. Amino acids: CSARSDGDVGELFF.